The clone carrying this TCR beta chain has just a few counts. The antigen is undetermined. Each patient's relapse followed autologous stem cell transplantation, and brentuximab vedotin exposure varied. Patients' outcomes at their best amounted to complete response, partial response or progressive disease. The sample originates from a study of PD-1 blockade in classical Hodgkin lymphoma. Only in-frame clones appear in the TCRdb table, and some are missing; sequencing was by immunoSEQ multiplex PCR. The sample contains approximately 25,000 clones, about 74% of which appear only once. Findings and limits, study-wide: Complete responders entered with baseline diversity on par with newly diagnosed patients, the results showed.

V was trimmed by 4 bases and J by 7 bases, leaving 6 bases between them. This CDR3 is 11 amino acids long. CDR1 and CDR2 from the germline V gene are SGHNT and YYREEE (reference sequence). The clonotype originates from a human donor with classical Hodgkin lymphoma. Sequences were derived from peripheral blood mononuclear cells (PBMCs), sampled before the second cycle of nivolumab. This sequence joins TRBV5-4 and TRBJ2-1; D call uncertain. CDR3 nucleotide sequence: TGTGCCAGCAGCCTGGGTAATGAGCAGTTCTTC. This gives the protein CASSLGNEQFF.